The rows below give T cell receptor beta chains drawn from one sample of a study of cytomegalovirus exposure and HLA in healthy donors. The data were produced by immunoSEQ multiplex PCR, yet TCRdb's version contains in-frame clones alone and is incomplete. The table lists about 360,000 clones, approximately 90% of them singletons. Sequencing was performed on PBMCs. The receptor set was obtained from a woman between 18 and 29 years old in good health and CMV-seronegative. Both conserved end residues are part of each CDR3. Fields, in order: D gene, J gene, clone size, V gene, CDR3 DNA, CDR3 protein. D genes are given only for firm matches. Clone size is not always given. Where it is, it says once, few, many or a class for expanded clones.

d_call: .; j_call: TRBJ1-1; clone_size: .; v_call: TRBV6-5; cdr3_nt: TGTGCCAGCAGTTACTCGGGGCAGGTCACTGAAGCTTTCTTT; cdr3_aa: CASSYSGQVTEAFF
d_call: .; j_call: TRBJ1-2; clone_size: .; v_call: TRBV15; cdr3_nt: TGTGCCACCAGCAGACCAGGAGGACCCTATGGCTACACCTTC; cdr3_aa: CATSRPGGPYGYTF
d_call: TRBD1; j_call: TRBJ1-2; clone_size: .; v_call: TRBV5-8; cdr3_nt: TGTGCCAGCAGCCGGGGACAGGCAGACTATGGCTACACCTTC; cdr3_aa: CASSRGQADYGYTF
d_call: TRBD1; j_call: TRBJ1-2; clone_size: .; v_call: TRBV5-4; cdr3_nt: TGTGCCAGCAGCTGGACAGGGGGAGACTATGGCTACACCTTC; cdr3_aa: CASSWTGGDYGYTF
d_call: .; j_call: TRBJ2-3; clone_size: once; v_call: TRBV7-9; cdr3_nt: TGTGCCAGCAGCTTTGCGGCAACTAGCACAGATACGCAGTATTTT; cdr3_aa: CASSFAATSTDTQYF
d_call: TRBD2; j_call: TRBJ2-7; clone_size: few; v_call: TRBV6-1; cdr3_nt: TGTGCCTCCAGCGGGGGGCTCTCCTACGAGCAGTACTTC; cdr3_aa: CASSGGLSYEQYF
d_call: .; j_call: TRBJ1-5; clone_size: .; v_call: TRBV28; cdr3_nt: TGTGCCAGCAGCGAAGGGGCTCAGCCCCAGCATTTT; cdr3_aa: CASSEGAQPQHF
d_call: .; j_call: TRBJ1-2; clone_size: .; v_call: TRBV28; cdr3_nt: TGTGCCAGCATGGTCAGGGGCGGCTACACCTTC; cdr3_aa: CASMVRGGYTF
d_call: TRBD1; j_call: TRBJ1-2; clone_size: .; v_call: TRBV30; cdr3_nt: TGTGCCTGGAGTGCAATAGGGGGCCTTGGCTACACCTTC; cdr3_aa: CAWSAIGGLGYTF
d_call: .; j_call: TRBJ2-7; clone_size: .; v_call: TRBV5-4; cdr3_nt: TGTGCCAGCAGCTTGGGCAGCATGAGACTCTTAACGGGGGAGCAGTACTTC; cdr3_aa: CASSLGSMRLLTGEQYF
d_call: TRBD1; j_call: TRBJ1-6; clone_size: .; v_call: TRBV6-5; cdr3_nt: TGTGCCAGCAGTTCGGGACAGGGAGATTCACCCCTCCACTTT; cdr3_aa: CASSSGQGDSPLHF
d_call: .; j_call: TRBJ1-5; clone_size: .; v_call: TRBV10-3; cdr3_nt: TGTGCCATCAGTGATAGTTCAGGGGATCAGCCCCAGCATTTT; cdr3_aa: CAISDSSGDQPQHF
d_call: .; j_call: TRBJ2-3; clone_size: few; v_call: TRBV18; cdr3_nt: TGTGCCAGCTCACCACCCGGGAGCACAGATACGCAGTATTTT; cdr3_aa: CASSPPGSTDTQYF
d_call: TRBD2; j_call: TRBJ2-2; clone_size: .; v_call: TRBV5-4; cdr3_nt: TGTGCCAGCAGCTTGGCTACTAGCGGGAGAAACACCGGGGAGCTGTTTTTT; cdr3_aa: CASSLATSGRNTGELFF